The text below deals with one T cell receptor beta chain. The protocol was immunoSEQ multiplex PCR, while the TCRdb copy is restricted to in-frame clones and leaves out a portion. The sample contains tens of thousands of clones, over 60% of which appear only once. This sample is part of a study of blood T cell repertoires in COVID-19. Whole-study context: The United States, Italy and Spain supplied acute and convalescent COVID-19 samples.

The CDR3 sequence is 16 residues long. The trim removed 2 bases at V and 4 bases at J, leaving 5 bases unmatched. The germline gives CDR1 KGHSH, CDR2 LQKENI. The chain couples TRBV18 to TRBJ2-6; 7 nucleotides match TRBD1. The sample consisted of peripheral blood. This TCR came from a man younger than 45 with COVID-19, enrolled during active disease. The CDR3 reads CASSPITGAGANVLTF. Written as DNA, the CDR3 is TGTGCCAGCTCACCAATTACAGGGGCCGGGGCCAACGTCCTGACTTTC.